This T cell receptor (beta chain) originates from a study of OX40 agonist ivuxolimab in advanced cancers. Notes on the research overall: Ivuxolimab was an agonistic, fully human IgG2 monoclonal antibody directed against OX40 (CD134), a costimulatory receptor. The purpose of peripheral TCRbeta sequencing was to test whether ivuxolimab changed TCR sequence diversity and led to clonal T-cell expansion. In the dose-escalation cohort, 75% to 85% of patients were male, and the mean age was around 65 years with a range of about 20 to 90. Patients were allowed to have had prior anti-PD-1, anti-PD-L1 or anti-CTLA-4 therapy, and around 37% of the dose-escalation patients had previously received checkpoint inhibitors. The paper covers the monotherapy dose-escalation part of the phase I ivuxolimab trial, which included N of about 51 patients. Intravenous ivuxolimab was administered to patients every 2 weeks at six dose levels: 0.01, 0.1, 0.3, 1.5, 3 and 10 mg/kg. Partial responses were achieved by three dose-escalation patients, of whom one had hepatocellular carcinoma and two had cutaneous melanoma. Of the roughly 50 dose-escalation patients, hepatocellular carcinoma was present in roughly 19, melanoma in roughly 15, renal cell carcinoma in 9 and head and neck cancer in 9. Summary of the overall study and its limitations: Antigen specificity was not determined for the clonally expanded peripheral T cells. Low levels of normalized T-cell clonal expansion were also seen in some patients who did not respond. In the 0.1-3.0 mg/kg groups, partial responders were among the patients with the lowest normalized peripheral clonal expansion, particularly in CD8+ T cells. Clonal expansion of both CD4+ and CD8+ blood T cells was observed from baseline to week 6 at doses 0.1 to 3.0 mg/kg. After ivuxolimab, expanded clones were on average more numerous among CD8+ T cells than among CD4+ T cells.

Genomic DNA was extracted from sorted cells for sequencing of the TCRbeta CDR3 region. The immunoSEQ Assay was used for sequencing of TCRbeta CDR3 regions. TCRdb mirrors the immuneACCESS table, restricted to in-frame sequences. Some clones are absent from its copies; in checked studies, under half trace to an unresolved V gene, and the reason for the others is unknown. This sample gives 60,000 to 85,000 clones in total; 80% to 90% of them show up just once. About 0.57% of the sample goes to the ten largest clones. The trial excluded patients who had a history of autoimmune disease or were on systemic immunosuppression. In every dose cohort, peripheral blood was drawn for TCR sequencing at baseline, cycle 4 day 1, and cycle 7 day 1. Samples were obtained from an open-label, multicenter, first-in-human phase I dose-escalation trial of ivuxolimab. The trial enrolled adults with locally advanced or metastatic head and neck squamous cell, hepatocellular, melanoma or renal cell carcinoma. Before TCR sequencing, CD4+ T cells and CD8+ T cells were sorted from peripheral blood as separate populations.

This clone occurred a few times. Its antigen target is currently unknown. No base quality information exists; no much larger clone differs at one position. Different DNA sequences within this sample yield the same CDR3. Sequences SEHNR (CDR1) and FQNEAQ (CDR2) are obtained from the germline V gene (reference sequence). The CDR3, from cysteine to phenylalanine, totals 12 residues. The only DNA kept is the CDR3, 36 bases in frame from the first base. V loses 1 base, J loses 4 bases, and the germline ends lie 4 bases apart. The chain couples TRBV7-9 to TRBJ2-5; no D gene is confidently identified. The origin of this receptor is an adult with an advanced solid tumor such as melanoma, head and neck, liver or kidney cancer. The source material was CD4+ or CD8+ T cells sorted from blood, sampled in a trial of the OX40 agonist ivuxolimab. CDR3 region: CASSLVGETQYF. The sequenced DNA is TGTGCCAGCAGCTTAGTAGGAGAGACCCAGTACTTC.